Presented here are 8 T cell receptor beta chains from one specimen sequenced in a study of vaccination effects on CD4 cells after COVID-19. This table comes from immunoSEQ multiplex PCR, and its TCRdb copy is limited to in-frame clones, with some not included. Of about 22,000 clones listed, around 72% are singletons. The antigens for these receptors are not known. ViraFEST assay sequencing came after antigen-specific CD4+ T cells were expanded with viral peptide pools. Investigators separated out CD4+ T cells once around 11 days of culture had passed. Sequenced material: CD4+ T cells from PBMCs cultured with HCoV-229E spike peptides, taken before COVID-19 vaccination. The source of these receptors is a human donor who received a COVID-19 vaccine.

The chain uses TRBV5-4 and TRBJ2-3; tentative D call: TRBD1 (5 bases). The germline CDR1 and CDR2 sequences are SGHNT and YYREEE (reference sequence). The CDR3 extends over 14 amino acids. The V end was cut by 0 bases, the J end by 1 base, with 6 bases between. The chain's CDR3 is CASSLEGGTDTQYF. CDR3 DNA: TGTGCCAGCAGCTTGGAAGGGGGCACAGATACGCAGTATTTT. The full variable domain, completed using reference TRBV5-4 and TRBJ2-3, is ETGVTQSPTHLIKTRGQQVTLRCSSQSGHNTVSWYQQALGQGPQFIFQYYREEENGRGNFPPRFSGLQFPNYSSELNVNALELDDSALYLCASSLEGGTDTQYFGPGTRLTVL.

As DNA, the CDR3 is TGTGCCAGCTCAGAAGGGAGTATGCAGCCCCAGCATTTT. Translating it yields CASSEGSMQPQHF. The chain joins TRBV18 to TRBJ1-5; D is undetermined. Germline V gives CDR1 KGHSH, CDR2 LQKENI. V was trimmed by 5 bases and J by 7 bases, leaving 12 bases between them. This CDR3 comprises 13 residues.

This clone was seen a few times. The genes are TRBV7-6 and TRBJ2-3; TRBD2 aligns across 10 bases. Looked up from germline, CDR1 is SGHVS and CDR2 is FNYEAQ. With 3 bases clipped from V and 1 base from J, the junction kept 1 base outside the gene matches. This CDR3 has 15 residues. The CDR3 DNA reads TGTGCCAGCAGCTTTACTAGCGGGGGCACAGATACGCAGTATTTT. Its protein is CASSFTSGGTDTQYF.

Turning to this clone: Relative to the germline gene, one junction end is altered; a read error may explain this. The CDR3 DNA reads as TGCAGTGCTAGGGAGAGGCGAGCTTTT. Translation: CSARERRAF. The chain is built from TRBV20-1 and TRBJ1-1; D is undetermined. Germline-derived CDR1 and CDR2 are DFQATT and SNEGSKA (reference sequence). The CDR3 is made up of 9 amino acids.

The chain carries TRBV7-9 and TRBJ2-3; 8 nucleotides match TRBD1. V gave up 8 bases and J gave up 4 bases; unmatched junction bases: 8. This CDR3 is built from 14 residues. Germline V CDR1 and CDR2: SEHNR, FQNEAQ (reference sequence). In DNA, the CDR3 is TGTGCCAGCCGACCCAGGGGGCCCGCAGATACGCAGTATTTT. Translation gives CASRPRGPADTQYF.

The chain has TRBV11-3 and TRBJ2-1, with 11 nucleotides matching TRBD2. The CDR3 covers 15 residues. The J segment lost 8 bases and the V segment lost 5 bases, leaving 8 bases of the junction unmatched. Germline CDR1 is SGHNT and CDR2 is YENEEA. CDR3 DNA sequence: TGTGCCAGCAGCCGGGGACTAGCGGACACCGATGAGCAGTTCTTC. Protein sequence: CASSRGLADTDEQFF. The complete variable domain, with remaining parts taken from reference TRBV11-3 and TRBJ2-1, reads EAGVVQSPRYKIIEKKQPVAFWCNPISGHNTLYWYLQNLGQGPELLIRYENEEAVDDSQLPKDRFSAERLKGVDSTLKIQPAELGDSAVYLCASSRGLADTDEQFFGPGTRLTVL.

In its sample, this clone was seen a few times. The chain recombines TRBV5-4 with TRBJ1-2; 10 nucleotides match TRBD1. Germline CDR1 reads SGHNT; CDR2 reads YYREEE (reference sequence). There are 15 residues in the CDR3. Trimming at V came to 5 bases and at J to 2 bases, leaving 6 bases not matched to a gene. CDR3 region: CASSQRGQGNYGYTF. The CDR3 DNA reads TGTGCCAGCAGTCAACGGGGACAGGGGAACTATGGCTACACCTTC. The full variable domain, completed using reference TRBV5-4 and TRBJ1-2, is ETGVTQSPTHLIKTRGQQVTLRCSSQSGHNTVSWYQQALGQGPQFIFQYYREEENGRGNFPPRFSGLQFPNYSSELNVNALELDDSALYLCASSQRGQGNYGYTFGSGTRLTVV.

The chain joins TRBV5-4 to TRBJ1-2, with TRBD1 matching 8 bases. The trim removed 6 bases at V and 8 bases at J, leaving 9 bases unmatched. The germline gives CDR1 SGHNT, CDR2 YYREEE (reference sequence). This CDR3 contains 13 residues. CDR3 nucleotides: TGTGCCAGCACCAAGACAGGGGCACTCGGCTACACCTTC. The encoded protein is CASTKTGALGYTF.